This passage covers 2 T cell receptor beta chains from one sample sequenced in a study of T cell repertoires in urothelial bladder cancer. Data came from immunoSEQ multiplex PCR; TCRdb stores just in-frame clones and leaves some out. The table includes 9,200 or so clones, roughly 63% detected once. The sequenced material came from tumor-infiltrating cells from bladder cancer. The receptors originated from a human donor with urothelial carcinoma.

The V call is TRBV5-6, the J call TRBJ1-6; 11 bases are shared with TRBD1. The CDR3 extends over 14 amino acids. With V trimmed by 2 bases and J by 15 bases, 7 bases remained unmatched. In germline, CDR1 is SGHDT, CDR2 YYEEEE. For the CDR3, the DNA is TGTGCCAGCAGCTTAGGGGACAGGGGGATACACCTCCACTTT. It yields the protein CASSLGDRGIHLHF.

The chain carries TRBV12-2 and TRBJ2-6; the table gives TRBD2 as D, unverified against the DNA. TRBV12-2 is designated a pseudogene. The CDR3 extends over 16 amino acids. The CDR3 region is CALPRSPGSGANVLTF. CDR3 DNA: TGTGCGCTACCGCGTTCCCCCGGCTCTGGGGCCAACGTCCTGACTTTC.